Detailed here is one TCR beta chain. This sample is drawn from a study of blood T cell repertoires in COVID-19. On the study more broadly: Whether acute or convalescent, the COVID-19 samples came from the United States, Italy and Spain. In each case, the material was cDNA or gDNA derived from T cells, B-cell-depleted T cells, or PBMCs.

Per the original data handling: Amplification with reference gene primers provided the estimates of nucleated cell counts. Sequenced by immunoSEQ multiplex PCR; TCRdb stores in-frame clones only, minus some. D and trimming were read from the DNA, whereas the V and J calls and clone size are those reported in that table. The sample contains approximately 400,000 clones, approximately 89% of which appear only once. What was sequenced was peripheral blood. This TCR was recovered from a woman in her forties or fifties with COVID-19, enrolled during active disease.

In nucleotides, the CDR3 is TGTGCTAGTGGTTTGGTACAAAGATGGGACAACAGATCTGGGGCCAACGTCCTGACTTTC. This translates into CASGLVQRWDNRSGANVLTF. This rearrangement joins TRBV12-5 to TRBJ2-6; TRBD1 might be the D (6 bases). Germline V gene data show CDR1 as LGHNT and CDR2 as FRNRAP. CDR3 length: 20 amino acids. V was shortened by 0 bases and J by 1 base, with 19 bases between the two germline ends.